This entry is about one TCR beta chain. The CDR3 contains 15 residues. With 0 bases clipped from V and 10 bases from J, the junction kept 7 bases outside the gene matches. CDR1 is SQVTM, CDR2 ANQGSEA, per germline. These data belong to a study of CD8 T cells in Susac syndrome. TCR beta sequences were obtained from blood CD8+ and CD4+ T cells. The authors reverse transcribed roughly 0.5 to 1 ug RNA with random hexamers. Amplification of TCR beta CDR3 was carried out by immunoSEQ multiplex PCR, which covered 54 Vbeta and 13 Jbeta segments. TCRdb re-analysed the immunoSEQ multiplex PCR reads in MiXCR, keeping a single row per CDR3 protein. Among hundreds of thousands of distinct CDR3 sequences, about 94% were seen once, and the ten largest hold around 0.067%.

The chain links TRBV29-1 to TRBJ2-1, with 12 bases identical to TRBD2. Sequencing was performed on CD4+ T cells from PBMCs. This TCR came from a human donor with multiple sclerosis. This CDR3 is CSVEDLWTSGIEQFF. Written as DNA, the CDR3 is TGCAGCGTTGAAGATCTGTGGACTAGCGGGATAGAGCAGTTCTTC.